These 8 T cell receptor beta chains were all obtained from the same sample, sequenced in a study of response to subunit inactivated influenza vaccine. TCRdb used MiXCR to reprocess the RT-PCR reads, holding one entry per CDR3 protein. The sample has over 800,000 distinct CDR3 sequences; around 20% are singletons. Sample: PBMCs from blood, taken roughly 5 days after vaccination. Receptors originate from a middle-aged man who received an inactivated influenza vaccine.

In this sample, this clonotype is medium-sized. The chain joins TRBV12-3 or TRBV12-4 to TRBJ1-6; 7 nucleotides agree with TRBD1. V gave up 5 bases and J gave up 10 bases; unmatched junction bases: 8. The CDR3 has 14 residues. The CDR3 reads CASSPQGQRSPLHF. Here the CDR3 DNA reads TGTGCCAGCAGTCCACAGGGACAGCGATCACCCCTCCACTTT.

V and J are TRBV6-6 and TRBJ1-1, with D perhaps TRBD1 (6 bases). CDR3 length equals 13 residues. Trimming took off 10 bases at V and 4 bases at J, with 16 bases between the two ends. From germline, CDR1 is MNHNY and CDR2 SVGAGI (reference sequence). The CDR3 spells CAIRLQGFTEAFF. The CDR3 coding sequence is TGTGCCATCCGTCTTCAGGGGTTCACTGAAGCTTTCTTT.

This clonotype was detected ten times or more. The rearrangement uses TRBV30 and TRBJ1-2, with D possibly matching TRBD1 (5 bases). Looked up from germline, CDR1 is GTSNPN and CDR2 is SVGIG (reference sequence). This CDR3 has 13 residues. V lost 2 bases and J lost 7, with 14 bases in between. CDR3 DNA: TGTGCCTGGAGTACAGGTCCAGTGCGTGGCTACACCTTC. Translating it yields CAWSTGPVRGYTF.

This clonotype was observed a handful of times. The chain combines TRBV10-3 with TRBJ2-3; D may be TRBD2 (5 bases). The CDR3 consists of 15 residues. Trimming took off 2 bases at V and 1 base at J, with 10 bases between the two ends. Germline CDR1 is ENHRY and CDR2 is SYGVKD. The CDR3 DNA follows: TGTGCCATCAGTGAGGAGGGCCGGGGCACAGATACGCAGTATTTT. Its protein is CAISEEGRGTDTQYF.

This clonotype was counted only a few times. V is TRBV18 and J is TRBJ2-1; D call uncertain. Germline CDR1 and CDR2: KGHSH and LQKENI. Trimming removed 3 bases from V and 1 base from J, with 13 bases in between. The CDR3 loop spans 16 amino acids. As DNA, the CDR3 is TGTGCCAGCTCACCGACCCGCCCTTCTTCCTACAATGAGCAGTTCTTC. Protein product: CASSPTRPSSYNEQFF.

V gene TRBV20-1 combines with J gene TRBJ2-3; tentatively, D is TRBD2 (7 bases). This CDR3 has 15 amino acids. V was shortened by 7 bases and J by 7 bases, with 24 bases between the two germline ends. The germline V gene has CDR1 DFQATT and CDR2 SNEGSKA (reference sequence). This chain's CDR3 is CSDRNWGGASNTQYF. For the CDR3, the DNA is TGCAGTGACAGGAACTGGGGGGGCGCATCAAATACGCAGTATTTT.

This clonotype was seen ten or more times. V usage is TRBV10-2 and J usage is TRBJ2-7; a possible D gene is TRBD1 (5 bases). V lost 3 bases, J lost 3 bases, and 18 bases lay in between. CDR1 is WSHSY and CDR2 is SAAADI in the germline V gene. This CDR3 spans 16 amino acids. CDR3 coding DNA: TGCGCCAGCAGTGATTTGACAGCTATCTCCTACTACGAGCAGTACTTC. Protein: CASSDLTAISYYEQYF.

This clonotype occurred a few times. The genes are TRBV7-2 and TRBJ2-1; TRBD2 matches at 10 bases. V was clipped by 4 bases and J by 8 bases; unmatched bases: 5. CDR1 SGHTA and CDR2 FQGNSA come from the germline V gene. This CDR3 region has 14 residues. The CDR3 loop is CASSWGTSVDEQFF. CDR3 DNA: TGTGCCAGCAGCTGGGGGACTAGCGTGGATGAGCAGTTCTTC.